The clone carrying this TCR beta chain was detected many times. The antigen remains undetermined. This entry comes from a study of T-cell reconstitution after alpha-beta-depleted transplantation in children. Findings of the study overall: Once a year had passed after transplant, T-cell counts and diversity came mostly from newly produced T cells. Approximately two months post-transplant, alpha-beta T cells reportedly originated from several hundred expanded graft clones.

The CDR3 is 15 residues long. Germline-derived CDR1 and CDR2 are LGHNA and YSLEER. Trimming pared 4 bases from V and 3 bases from J, leaving 16 bases between. Unique molecular identifiers featured in how the TCRbeta library was prepared. TCRdb re-called the PCR reads with MiXCR, one entry per CDR3 protein. The repertoire holds roughly 300,000 distinct CDR3 sequences, with about 9.9% as singletons. The TCR originated in a male patient aged 2 to 9 who had a stem cell transplant for chronic granulomatous disease, so the T cells may come from the graft donor. The gene calls are TRBV4-3 and TRBJ2-7; D possibly corresponds to TRBD1 (5 bases). Sequenced material: peripheral blood, taken 180 days after TCRalphabeta/CD19-depleted stem cell transplant. DNA for the CDR3: TGCGCCAGCAGCCCCGGTAGGGGCCCCAACTACGAGCAGTACTTC. Residues: CASSPGRGPNYEQYF.